This T cell receptor (beta chain) was obtained from a study of regulatory T cells in long-lasting Graves disease. Whole-study context: New Graves' disease cases had less than 3 months of antithyroid drugs.

Trimming shortened V by 4 bases and J by 1 base, and 17 bases separated the two germline ends. CDR3 length: 16 residues. CDR1 and CDR2 (germline): SGHRS, YFSETQ. Time point: newly diagnosed GD, antithyroid drugs for less than 3 months. Making the TCR library involved RNA that had been extracted from PBMCs. Libraries of TCR beta came from iRepertoire HTBI primers plus Arm-PCR of CDR3 regions. TCRdb reanalysed the multiplex PCR reads using MiXCR and keeps one entry per CDR3 protein. The sample holds some 600,000 distinct CDR3 sequences; around 15% are singletons and the top ten take 12%. This clonotype was observed at least ten times. These data also formed part of another study, on T cells in Graves' hyperthyroidism and ophthalmopathy. This second study notes: Diagnosis relied on clinical symptoms, serum thyroxine and TRAb, thyroid ultrasound and orbital computed tomography. Most expanded thyroid clonotypes above 0.001 recurred in blood. The authors' 13 V-J model separated ophthalmopathy from stable hyperthyroidism.

The receptor's source is a man younger than 30 with Graves disease. V usage is TRBV5-1 and J usage is TRBJ1-1; D is uncertain. Sequencing was performed on peripheral blood mononuclear cells (PBMCs), taken at new diagnosis, from a patient treated with antithyroid drugs. CDR3 coding DNA: TGCGCCAGCAGCGTCCGGGGATCAAAGAAGAACACTGAAGCTTTCTTT. Translated: CASSVRGSKKNTEAFF.